A single sample gave rise to the 20 T cell receptor beta chains below, sequenced in a study of tumor-infiltrating lymphocytes in primary liver carcinoma. Germline DNA was also extracted, with blood RNA taken from unsorted whole blood. Priming with a constant-region primer yielded TCR beta cDNA from around 540 ng total RNA. Investigators got TCR beta libraries out of three nested multiplex PCR rounds, done with slightly modified ARM-PCR. A C-beta reverse primer and TRBV1-TRBV30 forward primers served in each of the first two PCR rounds, at 9 to 11 cycles apiece. Via MiXCR, TCRdb re-called the multiplex PCR reads, giving one row per CDR3 protein. This table has a few hundred thousand distinct CDR3 sequences, about three fifths appearing once. The specimen was peripheral blood. These receptors came from a woman in her thirties with primary liver carcinoma and hepatitis B virus infection.

This clonotype has only one observation. This may be a read error: a much more frequent sequence differs by one nucleotide. The chain couples TRBV29-1 to TRBJ2-7; perhaps TRBD2 as D (5 bases). The germline V gene encodes CDR1 SQVTM and CDR2 ANQGSEA. The length of the CDR3 is 15 residues. DNA for the CDR3: TGCAACGTTATGGCTGGGGAGACCGGCCCCTACGAGCAGTACTTC. It codes for CNVMAGETGPYEQYF.

This chain joins TRBV6-5 and TRBJ2-2; no definite D call. Germline V gives CDR1 MNHEY, CDR2 SVGAGI. V was shortened by 0 bases and J by 7 bases, with 6 bases between the two germline ends. This CDR3 is 13 amino acids long. CDR3 protein: CASSYSVIGELFF. The DNA for the CDR3 is TGTGCCAGCAGTTACTCGGTCATCGGGGAGCTGTTTTTT.

To note about this clonotype: The junction departs from the called germline gene at one end, perhaps through a read error. This chain uses TRBV28 with TRBJ1-1; TRBD1 aligns across 7 bases. The CDR3 contains 13 residues. CDR1 and CDR2 from the germline V gene are MDHEN and SYDVKM. The CDR3 spells CGSSRQGYTEAFF. Here the CDR3 DNA reads TGTGGCAGCAGTAGACAGGGTTATACTGAAGCTTTCTTT.

This clonotype was detected only a few times. The chain links TRBV6-6 to TRBJ2-5, with 8 bases fitting TRBD1. The CDR3 runs to 15 residues. The junction had 5 bases not matched to a gene; V was cut back by 4 bases and J by 1 base. Germline-derived CDR1 and CDR2 are MNHNY and SVGAGI (reference sequence). The DNA of the CDR3 is TGTGCCAGCAGTTCCGACAGGGGTTTCCAAGAGACCCAGTACTTC. Residues: CASSSDRGFQETQYF.

The chain uses TRBV5-5 and TRBJ2-3, with unresolved D. V dropped 1 base and J dropped 2 bases, with 5 bases sitting between them. There are 13 residues in the CDR3. Germline lookup yields CDR1 SGHKS and CDR2 YYEKEE (reference sequence). The CDR3 is CASSLKFTDTQYF. The CDR3 bases are TGTGCCAGCAGCTTGAAGTTCACAGATACGCAGTATTTT.

V usage is TRBV30 and J usage is TRBJ1-2; D not certain. V was pared by 1 base and J by 4 bases, with 4 bases between. Germline V gene lookup returns CDR1 GTSNPN and CDR2 SVGIG (reference sequence). The CDR3 is 11 residues long. CDR3 region: CAWSGVYGYTF. DNA for the CDR3: TGTGCCTGGAGTGGGGTCTATGGCTACACCTTC.

In the case of this clonotype: One end of the junction fails to match germline, which may point to a read error. The chain couples TRBV29-1 to TRBJ1-5; unclear D gene. The CDR3 has 13 amino acids. Germline V lookup: CDR1 SQVTM, CDR2 ANQGSEA. This chain's CDR3 is CSVEVRRNQSQHF. The DNA for the CDR3 is TGCAGCGTTGAAGTTAGGCGAAATCAGTCCCAGCATTTT. Looking up the rest from reference TRBV29-1 and TRBJ1-5 gives the full variable domain: SAVISQKPSRDICQRGTSLTIQCQVDSQVTMMFWYRQQPGQSLTLIATANQGSEATYESGFVIDKFPISRPNLTFSTLTVSNMSPEDSSIYLCSVEVRRNQSQHFGDGTRLSIL.

Comment on this clonotype: Relative to the germline gene, one junction end is altered; a read error may explain this. The V gene is TRBV7-9, the J gene TRBJ2-3; D is unresolved. Germline assignment: CDR1 SEHNR and CDR2 FQNEAQ (reference sequence). The CDR3 spans 11 residues. This chain's CDR3 is CASSPLDMQYF. The CDR3 DNA reads TGTGCCAGTAGCCCCTTAGATATGCAGTATTTT.

At least ten counts were recorded for this clonotype. The V gene is TRBV29-1, the J gene TRBJ2-3; D unclear. V shed 7 bases and J shed 6 bases, with 20 bases lying between them. Germline CDR1 reads SQVTM; CDR2 reads ANQGSEA. The CDR3 contains 14 residues. The CDR3 here is CSGAPASDGDTQYF. DNA for the CDR3: TGCAGCGGGGCGCCGGCCAGCGACGGCGATACGCAGTATTTT.

A note on this clonotype: Because it lacks the conserved phenylalanine or tryptophan at the end, this CDR3 is likely a read error. This chain connects TRBV12-3 or TRBV12-4 to TRBJ2-6; D unclear. The CDR3 spans 14 residues. Trimming pared 1 base from V and 0 bases from J, leaving 1 base between. The CDR3 DNA reads TGTGCCAGCAGTTTAGGCTCTGGGGCCAACGTCCTGACTTTA. Its translation: CASSLGSGANVLTL.

Comment on this clonotype: A read error may explain this, as a much larger clone is one base away. The chain has TRBV4-3 and TRBJ2-5; tentatively, D is TRBD1 (6 bases). The V gene's germline CDR1 is LGHNA and CDR2 YSLEER. The CDR3 has 15 residues. CDR3 protein: CASSQAATGQETLYF. In DNA, the CDR3 is TGCGCCAGCAGCCAAGCCGCGACAGGCCAAGAGACCCTGTACTTC.

Concerning this clonotype itself: Here the CDR3 omits its conserved ending phenylalanine or tryptophan, so a read error is the likely source. The chain uses TRBV29-1 and TRBJ1-4, with TRBD1 identical over 7 bases. Germline-derived CDR1 and CDR2 are SQVTM and ANQGSEA. Losses at the gene ends were 6 bases for V and 7 bases for J; bases not matched to a gene: 8. This CDR3 has 13 amino acids. CDR3 sequence (DNA): TGCAGCGTGAAGCGACAGGGTGGTGAAAAACTGTTTATT. This codes for CSVKRQGGEKLFI.

This chain joins TRBV12-3 or TRBV12-4 and TRBJ2-5; 12 bases are a match to TRBD2. The CDR3 is made up of 16 amino acids. Unmatched junction bases numbered 13, after V lost 9 bases and J lost 5 bases. The CDR3 is CARGLSSGRAGETQYF. CDR3 in DNA: TGTGCCAGGGGCCTTTCTAGCGGGAGGGCTGGGGAGACCCAGTACTTC.

This clonotype was detected a few times. Germline is not matched at one junction end, which may reflect a read error. The chain has TRBV4-2 and TRBJ2-1, with a tentative D call TRBD2 (6 bases). Germline CDR1 LGHNA, CDR2 YNFKEQ. The CDR3 consists of 17 residues. CDR3 sequence reads: CASSQDPRGSGYNGQFF. The CDR3 DNA reads TGTGCCAGCAGCCAAGATCCCCGGGGTAGCGGATACAATGGGCAGTTCTTC.

This clonotype is a singleton in its sample. A read error may be the cause here, since a much bigger clone is one base away. The V call is TRBV12-3 or TRBV12-4, the J call TRBJ2-1; possible D gene TRBD2, 6 bases. The CDR3 is 12 amino acids. CDR3 sequence: CASYMGGNGQFF. The CDR3 nucleotides are TGTGCCAGCTATATGGGAGGCAATGGGCAGTTCTTC.

Comment on this clonotype: This may stem from a read error, because a much larger clone lies one nucleotide away. The rearrangement links TRBV6-6 to TRBJ1-6; 7 bases align to TRBD1. Germline CDR1 reads MNHNY; CDR2 reads SVGAGI (reference sequence). The CDR3 has 15 residues. For the CDR3, the DNA is TGTGACAGCAGTTACGGACAGGCTAATAATTCACCCCTCCACTTT. Its translation: CDSSYGQANNSPLHF.

This clonotype was seen ten or more times. The V gene is TRBV11-2, the J gene TRBJ2-3; no clear D. Per the germline V gene, CDR1 is SGHAT and CDR2 is FQNNGV. Deletions cut 1 base from V and 10 bases from J, with 12 bases between. This CDR3 is 13 amino acids long. For the CDR3, the DNA is TGTGCCAGCAGCTTAGCCTTAGGCATTTCGCAGTATTTT. Translation gives CASSLALGISQYF.

In this sample, this clonotype turned up a few times. The chain combines TRBV12-3 or TRBV12-4 with TRBJ2-7; the D is unclear. Trimming took 5 bases from V and 5 from J, leaving 10 bases between them. The CDR3 totals 12 residues. The CDR3 region has the DNA TGTGCCAGCAGTCTGACGAGGAACGAGCAGTACTTC. Amino acid sequence: CASSLTRNEQYF.

Many counts were recorded for this clonotype. This chain links TRBV12-3 or TRBV12-4 with TRBJ2-7; 10 nucleotides match TRBD1. The CDR3 spans 15 residues. Losses at the gene ends were 6 bases for V and 11 bases for J; bases not matched to a gene: 16. As DNA, the CDR3 is TGTGCCAGCAGCCTGGGACAGGGGCCAACCTTGAGCGAGTACTTC. This sequence encodes CASSLGQGPTLSEYF.

As for this clonotype: The junction departs from the called germline gene at one end, perhaps through a read error. The J gene is TRBJ2-2, the V gene TRBV11-3; D not certain. This CDR3 spans 12 amino acids. Germline CDR1 SGHNT, CDR2 YENEEA. The CDR3 sequence: CAGSLEVGELFF. Here the CDR3 DNA reads TGTGCCGGCAGCCTAGAGGTCGGGGAGCTGTTTTTT.